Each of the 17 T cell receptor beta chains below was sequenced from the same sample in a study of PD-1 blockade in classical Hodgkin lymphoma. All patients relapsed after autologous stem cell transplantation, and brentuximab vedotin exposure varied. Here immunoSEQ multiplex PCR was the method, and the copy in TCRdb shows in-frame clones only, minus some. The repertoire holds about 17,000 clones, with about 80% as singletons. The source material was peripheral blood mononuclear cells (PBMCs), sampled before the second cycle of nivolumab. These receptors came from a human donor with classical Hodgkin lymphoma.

CDR3 coding DNA: TGTGCCAGCAGTGAAGTGGGCGATACGCAGTATTTT. Translated, it gives CASSEVGDTQYF. The chain has TRBV6-1 and TRBJ2-3; D is unclear. The CDR3 is 12 amino acids. CDR1 and CDR2 from the germline V gene are MNHNS and SASEGT. Trimming stripped 1 base from V and 6 bases from J, with 5 bases between.

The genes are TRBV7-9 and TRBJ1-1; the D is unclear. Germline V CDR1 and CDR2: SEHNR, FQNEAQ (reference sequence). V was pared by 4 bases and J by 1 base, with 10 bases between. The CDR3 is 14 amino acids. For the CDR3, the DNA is TGTGCCAGCAGCTATCAATCCGGGAACACTGAAGCTTTCTTT. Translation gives CASSYQSGNTEAFF. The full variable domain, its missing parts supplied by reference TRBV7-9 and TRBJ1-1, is DTGVSQNPRHKITKRGQNVTFRCDPISEHNRLYWYRQTLGQGPEFLTYFQNEAQLEKSRLLSDRFSAERPKGSFSTLEIQRTEQGDSAMYLCASSYQSGNTEAFFGQGTRLTVV.

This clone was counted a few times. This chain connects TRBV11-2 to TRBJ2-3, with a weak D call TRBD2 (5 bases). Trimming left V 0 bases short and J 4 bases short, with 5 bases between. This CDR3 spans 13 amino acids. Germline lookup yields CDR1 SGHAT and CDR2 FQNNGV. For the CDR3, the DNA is TGTGCCAGCAGCTTAGAGCGGGCAGATACGCAGTATTTT. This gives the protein CASSLERADTQYF.

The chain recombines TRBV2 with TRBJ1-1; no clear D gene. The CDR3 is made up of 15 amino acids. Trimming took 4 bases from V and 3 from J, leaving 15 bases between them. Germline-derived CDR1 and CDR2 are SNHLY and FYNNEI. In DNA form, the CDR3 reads TGTGCCAGCAGTGTTGATCCGACTCCATACACTGAAGCTTTCTTT. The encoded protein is CASSVDPTPYTEAFF.

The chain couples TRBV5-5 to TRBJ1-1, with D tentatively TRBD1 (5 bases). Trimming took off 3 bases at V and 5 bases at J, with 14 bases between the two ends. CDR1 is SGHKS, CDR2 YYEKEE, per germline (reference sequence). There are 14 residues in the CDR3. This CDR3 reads CASSWTQDVTEAFF. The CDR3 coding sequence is TGTGCCAGCAGCTGGACACAGGACGTAACTGAAGCTTTCTTT.

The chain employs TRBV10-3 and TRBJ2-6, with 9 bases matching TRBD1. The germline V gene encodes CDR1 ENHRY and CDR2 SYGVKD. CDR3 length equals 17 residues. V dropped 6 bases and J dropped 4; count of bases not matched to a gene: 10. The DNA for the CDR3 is TGTGCCATCAGGGCCCGGGACAGGGCTTACGGGGCCAACGTCCTGACTTTC. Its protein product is CAIRARDRAYGANVLTF.

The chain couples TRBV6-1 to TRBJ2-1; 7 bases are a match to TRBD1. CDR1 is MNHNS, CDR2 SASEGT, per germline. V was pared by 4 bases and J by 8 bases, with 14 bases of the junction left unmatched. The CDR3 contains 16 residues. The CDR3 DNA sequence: TGTGCCAGCAGTGGATCGAGCAGGGGGATGGGGCATGAGCAGTTCTTC. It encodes CASSGSSRGMGHEQFF.

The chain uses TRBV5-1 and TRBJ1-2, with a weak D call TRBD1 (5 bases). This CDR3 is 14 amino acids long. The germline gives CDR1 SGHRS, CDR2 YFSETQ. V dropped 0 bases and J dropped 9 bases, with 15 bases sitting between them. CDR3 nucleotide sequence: TGCGCCAGCAGCTTGGGAACATCGGACATCAGCTACACCTTC. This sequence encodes CASSLGTSDISYTF.

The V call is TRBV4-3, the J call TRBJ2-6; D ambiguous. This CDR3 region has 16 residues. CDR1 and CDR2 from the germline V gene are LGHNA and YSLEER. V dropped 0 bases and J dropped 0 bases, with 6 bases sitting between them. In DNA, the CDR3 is TGCGCCAGCAGCCAAGATAGCTTCTCTGGGGCCAACGTCCTGACTTTC. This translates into CASSQDSFSGANVLTF.

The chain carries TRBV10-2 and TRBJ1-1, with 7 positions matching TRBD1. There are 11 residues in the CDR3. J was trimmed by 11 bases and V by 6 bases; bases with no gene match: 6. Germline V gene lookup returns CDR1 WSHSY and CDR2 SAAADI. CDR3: CASRATGDAFF. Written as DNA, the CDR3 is TGCGCCAGCAGGGCTACAGGGGACGCTTTCTTT.

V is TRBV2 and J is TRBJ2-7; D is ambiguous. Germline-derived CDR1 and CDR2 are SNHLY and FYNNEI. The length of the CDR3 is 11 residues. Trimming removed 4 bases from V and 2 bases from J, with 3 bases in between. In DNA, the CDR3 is TGTGCCAGCAGTGCCACCTACGAGCAGTACTTC. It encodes CASSATYEQYF.

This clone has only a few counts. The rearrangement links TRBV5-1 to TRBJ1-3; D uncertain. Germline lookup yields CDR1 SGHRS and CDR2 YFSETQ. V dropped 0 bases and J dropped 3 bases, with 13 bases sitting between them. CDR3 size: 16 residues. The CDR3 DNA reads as TGCGCCAGCAGCTTGGGGCCAGTCGGGGTTGGAAACACCATATATTTT. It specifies CASSLGPVGVGNTIYF.

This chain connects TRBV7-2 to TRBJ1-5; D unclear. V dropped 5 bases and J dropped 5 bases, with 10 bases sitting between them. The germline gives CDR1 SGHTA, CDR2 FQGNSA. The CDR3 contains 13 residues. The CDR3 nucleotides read TGTGCCAGCAGCCCGACGGAAGATCAGCCCCAGCATTTT. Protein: CASSPTEDQPQHF.

Written as DNA, the CDR3 is TGTGCCAGTAGTATCCGGGGACAGAAGAACGAAAAACTGTTTTTT. Amino acid sequence: CASSIRGQKNEKLFF. The chain employs TRBV19 and TRBJ1-4; the match to TRBD1 covers 7 bases. The V and J ends lost 3 bases and 8 bases, in that order; junction bases with no gene match: 9. CDR1 is LNHDA, CDR2 SQIVND, per germline (reference sequence). This CDR3 contains 15 residues.

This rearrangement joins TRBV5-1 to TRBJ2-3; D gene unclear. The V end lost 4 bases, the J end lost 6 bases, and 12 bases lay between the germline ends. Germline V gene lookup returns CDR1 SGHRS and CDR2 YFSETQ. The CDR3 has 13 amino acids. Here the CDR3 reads CASSPGRQDTQYF. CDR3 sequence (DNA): TGCGCCAGCAGCCCCGGACGCCAGGATACGCAGTATTTT. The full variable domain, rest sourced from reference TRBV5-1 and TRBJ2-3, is KAGVTQTPRYLIKTRGQQVTLSCSPISGHRSVSWYQQTPGQGLQFLFEYFSETQRNKGNFPGRFSGRQFSNSRSEMNVSTLELGDSALYLCASSPGRQDTQYFGPGTRLTVL.

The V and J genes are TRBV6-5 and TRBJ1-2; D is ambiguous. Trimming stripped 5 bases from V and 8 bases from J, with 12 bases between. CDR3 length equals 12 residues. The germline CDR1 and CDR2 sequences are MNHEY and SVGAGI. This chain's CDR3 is CASSNLGEGYTF. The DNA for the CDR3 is TGTGCCAGCAGTAACCTTGGGGAAGGCTACACCTTC.

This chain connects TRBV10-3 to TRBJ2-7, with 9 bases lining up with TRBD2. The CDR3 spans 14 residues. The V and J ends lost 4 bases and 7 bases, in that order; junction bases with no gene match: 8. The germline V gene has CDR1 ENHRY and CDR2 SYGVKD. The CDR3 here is CAISVRAGGREQYF. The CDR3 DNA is TGTGCCATCAGTGTCCGAGCGGGGGGAAGGGAGCAGTACTTC.